The 24 T cell receptor beta chains below come from one sample, sequenced in a study of regulatory T cells in long-lasting Graves disease. Construction of TCR beta libraries relied on iRepertoire HTBI primers and on Arm-PCR targeting CDR3 regions. TCRdb re-called the multiplex PCR reads with MiXCR, one entry per CDR3 protein. The repertoire includes about 530,000 distinct CDR3 sequences, 15% to 20% of them detected once, and around 25% sits in the top ten. Documented time point: newly diagnosed GD, antithyroid drugs for less than 3 months. The authors made the TCR library using RNA they extracted from PBMCs. These data are also associated with another study on T cells in Graves' hyperthyroidism and ophthalmopathy.

Sequencing was performed on peripheral blood mononuclear cells (PBMCs), taken at new diagnosis, from a patient treated with antithyroid drugs. The receptors shown here come from a woman aged 40-65 years with Graves disease.

This clonotype was recorded many times. The V call is TRBV10-3, the J call TRBJ1-1; D remains ambiguous. Germline CDR1 and CDR2: ENHRY and SYGVKD. The V gene lost 4 bases and the J gene lost 5 bases, with 5 bases spanning the gap. The CDR3 totals 11 residues. DNA of the CDR3: TGTGCCATCAGTGGCGGGACTGAAGCTTTCTTT. This translates into CAISGGTEAFF.

This clonotype was observed a handful of times. V usage is TRBV5-1 and J usage is TRBJ1-3; D is unresolved. Germline CDR1 reads SGHRS; CDR2 reads YFSETQ. V dropped 2 bases and J dropped 0 bases, with 12 bases sitting between them. This CDR3 is built from 16 residues. The CDR3 bases are TGCGCCAGCAGCTTAACAACCCCTTACTCTGGAAACACCATATATTTT. Translation: CASSLTTPYSGNTIYF.

Ten or more counts support this clonotype. The rearrangement joins TRBV29-1 to TRBJ1-5; TRBD1 is a possible D gene (6 bases). The CDR3 is made up of 16 amino acids. CDR1 and CDR2 (germline): SQVTM, ANQGSEA. V was cut by 4 bases and J by 0 bases, with 16 bases left in between. The CDR3 region is CSVALTGTISNQPQHF. The CDR3 DNA follows: TGCAGCGTTGCCCTCACCGGGACAATTAGCAATCAGCCCCAGCATTTT. Supplemented by reference TRBV29-1 and TRBJ1-5, the full variable domain reads SAVISQKPSRDICQRGTSLTIQCQVDSQVTMMFWYRQQPGQSLTLIATANQGSEATYESGFVIDKFPISRPNLTFSTLTVSNMSPEDSSIYLCSVALTGTISNQPQHFGDGTRLSIL.

This clonotype was counted many times. This sequence joins TRBV12-3 or TRBV12-4 and TRBJ1-2; a weak D match, TRBD1 (5 bases). There are 16 residues in the CDR3. Trimming left V 7 bases short and J 0 bases short, with 18 bases between. CDR3 protein: CASNKWGMVTNYGYTF. The DNA of the CDR3 is TGTGCCAGCAACAAATGGGGGATGGTCACTAACTATGGCTACACCTTC.

V usage is TRBV29-1 and J usage is TRBJ1-2, with D unresolved. V was clipped by 7 bases and J by 4 bases, with 13 bases between them. Germline V gives CDR1 SQVTM, CDR2 ANQGSEA. CDR3 length equals 12 residues. Here the CDR3 DNA reads TGCAGCGCCGCAGAGTTATTCTATGGCTACACCTTC. It encodes CSAAELFYGYTF.

J is TRBJ1-5 and V is TRBV5-1; weak D call: TRBD1 (5 bases). Germline values: CDR1 SGHRS, CDR2 YFSETQ. The V end lost 1 base, the J end lost 0 bases, and 11 bases lay between the germline ends. This CDR3 spans 16 amino acids. The CDR3 region is CASSLMSRDSNQPQHF. CDR3 in DNA: TGCGCCAGCAGCTTGATGTCCAGGGATAGCAATCAGCCCCAGCATTTT.

The CDR3: CATSIMTGEYTF. The CDR3 bases are TGTGCCACCAGCATAATGACAGGGGAGTACACCTTC. The chain links TRBV15 to TRBJ1-2; TRBD1 matches 8 bases. Trimming at V came to 4 bases and at J to 11 bases, leaving 6 bases not matched to a gene. Looked up from germline, CDR1 is LNHNV and CDR2 is YYDKDF (reference sequence). There are 12 residues in the CDR3.

This rearrangement joins TRBV27 to TRBJ1-1, with D unclear. The CDR3 runs 15 residues. Germline V CDR1 and CDR2: MNHEY, SMNVEV (reference sequence). Trimming removed 0 bases from V and 0 bases from J, with 8 bases in between. The CDR3 reads CASSLSGRMNTEAFF. The DNA for the CDR3 is TGTGCCAGCAGTTTATCCGGACGGATGAACACTGAAGCTTTCTTT.

There are a few counts of this clonotype. The chain joins TRBV15 to TRBJ1-2; 7 bases are a match to TRBD1. Germline lookup yields CDR1 LNHNV and CDR2 YYDKDF (reference sequence). The ends lost 2 bases at V and 4 bases at J; junction bases unmatched: 13. CDR3 size: 17 residues. The CDR3 loop reads CATSRKISGTAIYGYTF. Here the CDR3 DNA reads TGTGCCACCAGCAGAAAAATCTCCGGGACAGCGATCTATGGCTACACCTTC.

The sample holds many counts of this clonotype. The rearrangement joins TRBV20-1 to TRBJ2-1; 15 nucleotides match TRBD2. Germline V gives CDR1 DFQATT, CDR2 SNEGSKA (reference sequence). This CDR3 spans 17 amino acids. Unmatched junction bases numbered 6, after V lost 6 bases and J lost 0 bases. The CDR3 loop is CSATGTSGGSSYNEQFF. The CDR3 bases are TGCAGTGCCACTGGGACTAGCGGGGGGAGCTCCTACAATGAGCAGTTCTTC.

This clonotype was seen repeatedly, ten times or more. CDR3 nucleotide sequence: TGTGCCAGCAGCTTAGCCCCTGACAGGATCTACGAGCAGTACTTC. It codes for CASSLAPDRIYEQYF. This chain uses TRBV11-2 with TRBJ2-7; a weak D match, TRBD1 (6 bases). CDR1 and CDR2 (germline): SGHAT, FQNNGV. Trimming left V 1 base short and J 3 bases short, with 13 bases between. The length of the CDR3 is 15 residues.

This clonotype was recorded at least ten times. The V and J genes are TRBV3-1 and TRBJ1-6; D might be TRBD1 (6 bases). Germline CDR1 reads LGHDT; CDR2 reads YNNKEL (reference sequence). There are 15 residues in the CDR3. V gave up 5 bases and J gave up 9 bases, with 17 bases separating them. The CDR3, as DNA: TGTGCCAGCAGCGCCTCACAGGGCAGTGGTTCACCCCTCCACTTT. Protein product: CASSASQGSGSPLHF. The variable domain in full, completed from reference TRBV3-1 and TRBJ1-6, reads DTAVSQTPKYLVTQMGNDKSIKCEQNLGHDTMYWYKQDSKKFLKIMFSYNNKELIINETVPNRFSPKSPDKAHLNLHINSLELGDSAVYFCASSASQGSGSPLHFGNGTRLTVT.

This chain connects TRBV20-1 to TRBJ1-6; maybe TRBD1 (5 bases). Trimming took 2 bases from V and 3 from J, leaving 11 bases between them. Germline V gene lookup returns CDR1 DFQATT and CDR2 SNEGSKA (reference sequence). The CDR3 runs 15 residues. The CDR3 coding sequence is TGCAGTGCTAGAAGGGGAGATTACTATAATTCACCCCTCCACTTT. It specifies CSARRGDYYNSPLHF.

On this clonotype itself: Being one base from a much bigger clone, this may be a read error. This sequence joins TRBV7-2 and TRBJ1-1; tentative D call: TRBD1 (5 bases). The CDR3 extends over 17 amino acids. V was clipped by 5 bases and J by 7 bases, with 26 bases between them. Germline V gene lookup returns CDR1 SGHTA and CDR2 FQGNSA. The CDR3 DNA follows: TGTGCCAGCAGCCAGGGTGGGAGGGGAGGAGGGGAGGTTGAAGCTTTCTTT. Translating gives CASSQGGRGGGEVEAFF.

The V call is TRBV30, the J call TRBJ2-7; 7 bases align to TRBD1. Germline values: CDR1 GTSNPN, CDR2 SVGIG (reference sequence). The CDR3 spans 12 residues. Trimming removed 1 base from V and 4 bases from J; junction bases left unmatched: 1. CDR3 sequence reads: CAWSDRGYEQYF. The DNA for the CDR3 is TGTGCCTGGAGTGACAGGGGTTACGAGCAGTACTTC.

The V call is TRBV19, the J call TRBJ2-7, with D unclear. Germline V lookup: CDR1 LNHDA, CDR2 SQIVND (reference sequence). V lost 3 bases and J lost 0, with 12 bases in between. The CDR3 contains 15 residues. The CDR3 region is CASSMDLKSSYEQYF. CDR3 nucleotides: TGTGCCAGTAGTATGGACCTGAAGAGCTCCTACGAGCAGTACTTC.

Remarks on this clonotype: In this CDR3 the conserved last residue, phenylalanine or tryptophan, is missing, so a read error is likely. V gene TRBV5-6 combines with J gene TRBJ2-2, with D perhaps being TRBD1 or TRBD2 (5 bases each). V was clipped by 4 bases and J by 6 bases, with 13 bases between them. Germline CDR1 is SGHDT and CDR2 is YYEEEE. CDR3 length: 14 residues. CDR3 DNA: TGTGCCAGCAGCCTGCGTATGGGGGCCGGGGAGCTGTTTTCT. Protein: CASSLRMGAGELFS.

The chain links TRBV19 to TRBJ1-1, with unresolved D. V lost 4 bases and J 3 bases, leaving 12 bases between the germline ends. Looked up from germline, CDR1 is LNHDA and CDR2 is SQIVND (reference sequence). The CDR3 consists of 14 residues. CDR3 DNA sequence: TGTGCCAGTAGTACCGACATAGCTCACACTGAAGCTTTCTTT. Translated: CASSTDIAHTEAFF.

The CDR3 loop reads CASSTGLEIAPYEQYF. The DNA for the CDR3 is TGTGCCAGCAGTACTGGACTGGAGATAGCCCCCTACGAGCAGTACTTC. The chain uses TRBV5-4 and TRBJ2-7, with D perhaps TRBD2 (5 bases). The CDR3 contains 16 residues. CDR1 is SGHNT, CDR2 YYREEE, per germline (reference sequence). V was pared by 5 bases and J by 2 bases, with 20 bases between.

Ten or more counts support this clonotype. V and J are TRBV28 and TRBJ2-5; 12 bases align to TRBD2. V shed 5 bases, J shed 0 bases, and the junction held 4 bases outside the gene matches. Germline V gives CDR1 MDHEN, CDR2 SYDVKM. This CDR3 has 16 residues. DNA of the CDR3: TGTGCCAGCAGTCCCCCTAGCGGGGGGGACCAAGAGACCCAGTACTTC. It encodes CASSPPSGGDQETQYF.

A remark on this clonotype: An end of the junction does not agree with germline; a read error may underlie this. The J gene is TRBJ1-2, the V gene TRBV19, with D possibly matching TRBD1 (5 bases). The germline V gene encodes CDR1 LNHDA and CDR2 SQIVND (reference sequence). This CDR3 has 13 residues. The CDR3 nucleotides read TGTACCAGTAGTATAGGTACAGGAAGCAGCTACACCTTC. Its protein is CTSSIGTGSSYTF.

This clonotype turned up a few times. The chain joins TRBV6-9 to TRBJ1-1, with D hard to call. Germline values: CDR1 MNHGY, CDR2 SVAAGI. The CDR3 is 14 residues long. V lost 4 bases to trimming and J lost 3 bases, with 12 bases between them. CDR3 sequence (DNA): TGTGCCAGCAGTTCCTTGAGTGGGGACACTGAAGCTTTCTTT. This translates into CASSSLSGDTEAFF.

This clonotype was detected ten times or more. The gene calls are TRBV5-1 and TRBJ2-3; 8 bases are shared with TRBD1. Per the germline V gene, CDR1 is SGHRS and CDR2 is YFSETQ. The length of the CDR3 is 14 residues. Trimming took 4 bases from V and 4 from J; bases not matched to a gene: 5. The CDR3 DNA sequence: TGCGCCAGCAGCCTTCAGGGGGCCGCAGATACGCAGTATTTT. Translating it yields CASSLQGAADTQYF. Full variable domain (rest looked up from reference TRBV5-1 and TRBJ2-3): KAGVTQTPRYLIKTRGQQVTLSCSPISGHRSVSWYQQTPGQGLQFLFEYFSETQRNKGNFPGRFSGRQFSNSRSEMNVSTLELGDSALYLCASSLQGAADTQYFGPGTRLTVL.

This clonotype was observed many times. The rearrangement links TRBV6-2 or TRBV6-3 to TRBJ1-1; 9 bases map to TRBD1. Trimming took 3 bases from V and 6 from J; bases not matched to a gene: 14. The CDR3 sequence is 17 residues long. Germline assignment: CDR1 MNHEY and CDR2 SVGEGT. This CDR3 reads CASSYSQGAPSAAEAFF. The CDR3 coding sequence is TGTGCCAGCAGTTATTCACAGGGGGCACCCAGCGCGGCTGAAGCTTTCTTT.